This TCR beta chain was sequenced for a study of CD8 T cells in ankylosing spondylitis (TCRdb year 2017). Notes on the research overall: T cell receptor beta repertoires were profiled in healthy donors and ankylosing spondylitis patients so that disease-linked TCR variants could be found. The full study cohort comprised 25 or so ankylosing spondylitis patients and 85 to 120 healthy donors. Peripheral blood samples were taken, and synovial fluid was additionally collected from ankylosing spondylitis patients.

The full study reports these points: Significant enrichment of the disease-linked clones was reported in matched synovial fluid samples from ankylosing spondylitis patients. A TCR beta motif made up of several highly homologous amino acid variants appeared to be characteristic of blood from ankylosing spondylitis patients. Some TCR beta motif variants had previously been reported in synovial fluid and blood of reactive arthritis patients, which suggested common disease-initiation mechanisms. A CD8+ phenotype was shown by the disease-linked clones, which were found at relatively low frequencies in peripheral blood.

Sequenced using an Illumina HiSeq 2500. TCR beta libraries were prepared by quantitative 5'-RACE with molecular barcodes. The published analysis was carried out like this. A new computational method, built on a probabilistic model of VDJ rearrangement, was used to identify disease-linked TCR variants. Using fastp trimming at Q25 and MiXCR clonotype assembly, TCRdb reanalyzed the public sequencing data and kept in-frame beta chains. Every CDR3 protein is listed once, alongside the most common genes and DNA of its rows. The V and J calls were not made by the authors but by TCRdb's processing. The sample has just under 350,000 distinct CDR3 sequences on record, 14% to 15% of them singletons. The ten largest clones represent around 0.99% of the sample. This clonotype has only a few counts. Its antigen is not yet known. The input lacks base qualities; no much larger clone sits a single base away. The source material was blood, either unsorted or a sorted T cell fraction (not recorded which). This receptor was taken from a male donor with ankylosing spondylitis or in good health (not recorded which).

CDR3 protein: CASRAEQGAGSYEQYF. The nucleotide sequence is given as TGTGCCAGCAGAGCCGAACAGGGGGCAGGCTCCTACGAGCAGTACTTC. This sequence uses TRBV6-1 and TRBJ2-7, and TRBD1 matches 9 of the central bases. Counted from cysteine to phenylalanine, this CDR3 has 16 amino acids. Just CDR3 DNA is preserved here, 48 bases in frame from base 1. V lost 6 bases and J lost 0 bases, and the count of bases not matched to a germline gene is 9. According to the germline V gene, CDR1 reads MNHNS and CDR2 reads SASEGT.